These 16 T cell receptor beta chains originate from one sample sequenced in a study of PD-1 blockade in classical Hodgkin lymphoma. Each patient experienced a relapse that followed autologous stem cell transplantation, and brentuximab vedotin exposure varied. The method was immunoSEQ multiplex PCR; TCRdb's version includes in-frame clones alone and lacks a portion of them. The sample shows tens of thousands of clones, 65% to 85% of them seen only once. The specimen was peripheral blood mononuclear cells (PBMCs), collected at baseline. Receptors originate from a human donor with classical Hodgkin lymphoma.

The chain carries TRBV29-1 and TRBJ1-1; D perhaps matches TRBD1 (6 bases). Germline V CDR1 and CDR2: SQVTM, ANQGSEA. This CDR3 has 14 residues. V lost 5 bases to trimming and J lost 2 bases, with 15 bases between them. CDR3 bases: TGCAGCGTTCTACCGCGACAGGCAAACACTGAAGCTTTCTTT. Translating it yields CSVLPRQANTEAFF. The variable domain in full, with the rest retrieved from reference TRBV29-1 and TRBJ1-1, is SAVISQKPSRDICQRGTSLTIQCQVDSQVTMMFWYRQQPGQSLTLIATANQGSEATYESGFVIDKFPISRPNLTFSTLTVSNMSPEDSSIYLCSVLPRQANTEAFFGQGTRLTVV.

The chain carries TRBV15 and TRBJ2-1, with TRBD2 matching 9 bases. Trimming cost V 0 bases and J 8 bases; bases outside gene matches: 8. The CDR3 runs to 16 residues. Germline V gene lookup returns CDR1 LNHNV and CDR2 YYDKDF (reference sequence). The CDR3 region has the DNA TGTGCCACCAGCAGAGATTGGCGGGAGGGCAAAGATGAGCAGTTCTTC. Amino acids: CATSRDWREGKDEQFF.

The rearrangement joins TRBV7-9 to TRBJ1-2, with D perhaps matching TRBD1 (5 bases). The CDR3 totals 17 residues. Trimming took off 6 bases at V and 0 bases at J, with 20 bases between the two ends. Per the germline V gene, CDR1 is SEHNR and CDR2 is FQNEAQ (reference sequence). The CDR3 coding sequence is TGTGCCAGCAGTTTTTGGGGGTCTCGTCCGGCTAACTATGGCTACACCTTC. Translated, it gives CASSFWGSRPANYGYTF.

The rearrangement links TRBV5-5 to TRBJ1-2, with D maybe TRBD1 (6 bases). With 3 bases removed from V and 1 base from J, the gap between germline ends came to 13 bases. CDR3 length: 15 residues. Looked up from germline, CDR1 is SGHKS and CDR2 is YYEKEE (reference sequence). The CDR3 DNA sequence: TGTGCCAGCAGCTACGGGGGCAGCATTAACTATGGCTACACCTTC. This codes for CASSYGGSINYGYTF.

CDR3 sequence reads: CASSRGQGETQYF. The CDR3 DNA sequence: TGTGCCAGCAGCAGAGGACAGGGGGAGACCCAGTACTTC. This chain joins TRBV7-2 and TRBJ2-5; 9 bases line up with TRBD1. The CDR3 has 13 amino acids. V lost 5 bases, J lost 5 bases, and 3 bases stayed unmatched. Germline assignment: CDR1 SGHTA and CDR2 FQGNSA.

This chain links TRBV29-1 with TRBJ2-5; D perhaps matches TRBD2 (5 bases). The CDR3 consists of 11 residues. Germline CDR1 and CDR2: SQVTM and ANQGSEA. Written as DNA, the CDR3 is TGCACCGCGTCGGCTTTCGGGGCCCAGTACTTC. Translating it yields CTASAFGAQYF. The full variable domain, rest sourced from reference TRBV29-1 and TRBJ2-5, is SAVISQKPSRDICQRGTSLTIQCQVDSQVTMMFWYRQQPGQSLTLIATANQGSEATYESGFVIDKFPISRPNLTFSTLTVSNMSPEDSSIYLCTASAFGAQYFGPGTRLLVL.

The chain employs TRBV5-6 and TRBJ2-1; 7 nucleotides match TRBD1. CDR1 is SGHDT and CDR2 is YYEEEE in the germline V gene. Germline trimming cut 0 bases from V and 9 bases from J; bases unmatched to any gene: 6. The CDR3 runs 14 residues. The CDR3 sequence is CASSLEGRGTEQFF. The CDR3 bases are TGTGCCAGCAGCTTGGAAGGCAGGGGGACTGAGCAGTTCTTC.

This chain links TRBV7-9 with TRBJ1-1, with a possible D match to TRBD1 (5 bases). CDR3 length: 14 residues. V gave up 1 base and J gave up 6 bases, with 12 bases separating them. CDR1 and CDR2 (germline): SEHNR, FQNEAQ (reference sequence). The CDR3 here is CASSLGGASAEAFF. CDR3 sequence (DNA): TGTGCCAGCAGCTTAGGAGGGGCGAGCGCTGAAGCTTTCTTT.

The V and J genes are TRBV6-5 and TRBJ2-1; the D is unclear. Trimming removed 6 bases at V and 0 bases at J, with 12 bases between. Germline values: CDR1 MNHEY, CDR2 SVGAGI. This CDR3 region has 15 residues. The CDR3 nucleotides read TGTGCCAGCAGGTCAGGACCTCTCTCCTACAATGAGCAGTTCTTC. It specifies CASRSGPLSYNEQFF.

The chain carries TRBV29-1 and TRBJ2-1; no clear D. With 0 bases removed from V and 6 bases from J, the gap between germline ends came to 9 bases. The CDR3 sequence is 13 residues long. Germline loops: CDR1 SQVTM, CDR2 ANQGSEA. The CDR3 is CSVEDLLGNEQFF. The DNA for the CDR3 is TGCAGCGTTGAAGACCTCCTAGGCAATGAGCAGTTCTTC.

The V gene is TRBV9, the J gene TRBJ1-1, with unresolved D. V was shortened by 0 bases and J by 0 bases, with 6 bases between the two germline ends. The germline gives CDR1 SGDLS, CDR2 YYNGEE. CDR3 length equals 14 residues. CDR3 nucleotide sequence: TGTGCCAGCAGCGTAGAGCTGGTGAACACTGAAGCTTTCTTT. The encoded protein is CASSVELVNTEAFF.

This chain joins TRBV6-5 and TRBJ2-2, with TRBD2 matching 9 bases. The CDR3 has 15 amino acids. Germline V gene lookup returns CDR1 MNHEY and CDR2 SVGAGI. V dropped 5 bases and J dropped 14; count of bases not matched to a gene: 15. The CDR3 region is CASSMDRLAGKKLFF. Written as DNA, the CDR3 is TGTGCCAGCAGTATGGACCGGCTAGCGGGAAAGAAACTGTTTTTT.

The V and J genes are TRBV4-3 and TRBJ2-1; 11 bases are a match to TRBD2. CDR1 and CDR2 (germline): LGHNA, YSLEER. The V gene end was trimmed by 1 base and the J gene end by 4 bases; junction bases not matched to a gene: 9. The CDR3 runs 18 residues. CDR3 in amino acids: CASSQVSLAGEGYNEQFF. DNA of the CDR3: TGCGCCAGCAGCCAAGTCTCACTAGCGGGAGAGGGATACAATGAGCAGTTCTTC.

The gene calls are TRBV10-1 and TRBJ2-1, with 9 bases fitting TRBD1. Trimming at V came to 6 bases and at J to 11 bases, leaving 5 bases not matched to a gene. The V gene's germline CDR1 is WNHNN and CDR2 SYGVQD (reference sequence). This CDR3 contains 12 residues. CDR3 nucleotides: TGCGCCAGCAGCGACGACAGGGGGAAGCAGTTCTTC. Encoded protein: CASSDDRGKQFF.

The chain couples TRBV2 to TRBJ2-7; perhaps TRBD2 as D (5 bases). V lost 7 bases, J lost 4 bases, and 17 bases lay in between. The germline V gene encodes CDR1 SNHLY and CDR2 FYNNEI. The CDR3 contains 14 residues. The CDR3 loop reads CASTGEKTGYEQYF. As DNA, the CDR3 is TGTGCCAGCACCGGGGAGAAGACGGGATACGAGCAGTACTTC.

The chain combines TRBV29-1 with TRBJ1-1; D not certain. Germline CDR1 reads SQVTM; CDR2 reads ANQGSEA. Between the trimmed V and J ends, which lost 3 bases and 0 bases, there was a span of 8 bases. The CDR3 has 13 amino acids. The CDR3 nucleotides read TGCAGCGTTGATCTGACCGTGAACACTGAAGCTTTCTTT. Translation: CSVDLTVNTEAFF.